The clone carrying this TCR beta chain has just a few counts. Its target is unknown. Sequence at one end of the junction differs from germline and may be a read error. Nobody among the patients had been given any treatment before thyroid surgery. This sample is part of a study of metastatic and nonmetastatic thyroid tumors. In the study overall: The comparison covered peripheral blood and tumor or nodule tissue in malignant and benign thyroid patients.

Per the authors' pipeline: The authors used CDR3 differences across clinicopathological groups to build a distant-metastasis classifier for papillary thyroid cancer. TCRdb reassembled clones from the PCR reads with MiXCR. These V and J calls derive from TCRdb rather than the authors' analysis. Altogether 15,000 to 19,000 clones are present, 23% being singletons, with the ten largest covering 9% to 15%. Study conclusions and caveats: Malignant thyroid tumors reportedly exceeded benign nodules significantly in TCR beta diversity, with the difference appearing in blood and tumor.

The CDR3 sequence is 14 residues long. The germline V gene has CDR1 LNHNV and CDR2 YYDKDF (reference sequence). This TCR came from a female donor with papillary thyroid cancer or a benign thyroid nodule (not recorded which). Some clones in this sample may be carry-over from other donors' samples. This chain connects TRBV15 to TRBJ1-2; D perhaps matches TRBD1 (6 bases). Material: tumor tissue. Written as DNA, the CDR3 is TGTGCCACCAGCCCGGACAGAGTTCTCTATGACTACACCTTC. Translated: CATSPDRVLYDYTF.